A single T cell receptor beta chain is shown here with its context. The sample belongs to a study of Ad26.COV2.S vaccination and SARS-CoV-2 variants. CDR1 and CDR2 (germline): LGHNT, FRNRAP. This CDR3 has 14 amino acids. J gave up 15 bases and V 1 base, and 11 bases lay outside the gene matches. As to treatment: about 20 received Ad26.COV2.S at low or high dose, single or two shots; a few received placebo; per-sample allocation not given. It was on day 63 after the first vaccine or placebo injection that samples were taken. Sequenced by immunoSEQ multiplex PCR; TCRdb stores in-frame clones only, minus some. Of fewer than 500,000 clones in the sample, about nine tenths are singletons; the top ten hold 4.3%.

Sequenced material: peripheral blood, taken in a trial of Ad26.COV2.S vaccine versus placebo. The chain couples TRBV12-5 to TRBJ2-1; TRBD2 agrees at 8 bases. The TCR comes from a person aged 18 to 59 who received the Ad26.COV2.S COVID-19 vaccine or a placebo. The CDR3: CASGLGTGTSVLFF. The CDR3 DNA follows: TGTGCTAGTGGTTTGGGTACCGGGACTAGTGTTTTGTTCTTC.